This T cell receptor beta chain stems from a study of cytomegalovirus exposure and HLA in healthy donors. Findings of the study overall: Analyses of presence/absence relied on an assumption of roughly uniform sequencing depth across donors.

A word on this clone: Its cognate antigen is unknown.

Trimming cost V 3 bases and J 5 bases; bases outside gene matches: 7. Germline CDR1 is SGDLS and CDR2 is YYNGEE. The CDR3 extends over 15 amino acids. It was with 60 Vbeta and 13 Jbeta primers that the PCR ran. Assay: immunoSEQ multiplex PCR; the TCRdb copy retains only in-frame clones and omits some. This table holds 150,000 to 180,000 clones, over 70% found once. This TCR came from a man under 40 in good health and CMV-seropositive. The sample taken for sequencing was PBMCs. This chain connects TRBV9 to TRBJ1-4; 7 bases line up with TRBD1. The CDR3 spells CASSGSGTENEKLFF. Written as DNA, the CDR3 is TGTGCCAGCAGCGGTTCCGGGACAGAAAATGAAAAACTGTTTTTT.